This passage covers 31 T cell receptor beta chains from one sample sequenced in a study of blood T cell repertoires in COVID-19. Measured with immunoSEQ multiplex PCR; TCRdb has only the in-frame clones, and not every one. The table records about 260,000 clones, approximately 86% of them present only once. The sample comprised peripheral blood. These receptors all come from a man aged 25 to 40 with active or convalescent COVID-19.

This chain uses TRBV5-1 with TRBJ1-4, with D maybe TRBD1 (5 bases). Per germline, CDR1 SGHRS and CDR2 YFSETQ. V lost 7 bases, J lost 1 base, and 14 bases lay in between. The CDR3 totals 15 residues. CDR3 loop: CASGMRQGTNEKLFF. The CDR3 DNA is TGCGCCAGCGGAATGAGGCAGGGAACTAATGAAAAACTGTTTTTT.

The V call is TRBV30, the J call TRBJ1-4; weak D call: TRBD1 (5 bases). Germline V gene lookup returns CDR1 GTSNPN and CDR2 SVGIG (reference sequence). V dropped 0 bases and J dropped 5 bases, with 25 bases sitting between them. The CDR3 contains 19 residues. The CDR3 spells CAWSVRLYLGRGGNEKLFF. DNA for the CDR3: TGTGCCTGGAGTGTACGCCTCTATTTGGGGCGGGGGGGAAATGAAAAACTGTTTTTT.

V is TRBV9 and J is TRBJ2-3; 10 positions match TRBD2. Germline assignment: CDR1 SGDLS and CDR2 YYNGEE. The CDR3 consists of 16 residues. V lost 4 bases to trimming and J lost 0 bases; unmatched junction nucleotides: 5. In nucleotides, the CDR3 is TGTGCCAGCAGCTTTACTAGCGGGGTTAGCACAGATACGCAGTATTTT. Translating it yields CASSFTSGVSTDTQYF.

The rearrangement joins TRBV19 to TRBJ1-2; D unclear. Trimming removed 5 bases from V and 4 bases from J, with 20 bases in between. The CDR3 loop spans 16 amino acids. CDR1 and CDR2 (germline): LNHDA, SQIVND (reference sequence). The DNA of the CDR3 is TGTGCCAGTAGTCCCGACCCGGCTTGGCGGTTCTATGGCTACACCTTC. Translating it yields CASSPDPAWRFYGYTF.

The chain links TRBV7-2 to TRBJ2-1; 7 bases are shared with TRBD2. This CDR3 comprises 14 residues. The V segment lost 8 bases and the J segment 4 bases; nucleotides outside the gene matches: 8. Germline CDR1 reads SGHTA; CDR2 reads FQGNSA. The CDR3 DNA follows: TGTGCCAGCGCCCGGGGGGACCTATACAATGAGCAGTTCTTC. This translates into CASARGDLYNEQFF.

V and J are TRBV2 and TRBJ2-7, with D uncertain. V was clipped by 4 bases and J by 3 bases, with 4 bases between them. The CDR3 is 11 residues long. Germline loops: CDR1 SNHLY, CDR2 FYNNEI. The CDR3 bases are TGTGCCAGCAGTGCTTTCTACGAGCAGTACTTC. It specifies CASSAFYEQYF.

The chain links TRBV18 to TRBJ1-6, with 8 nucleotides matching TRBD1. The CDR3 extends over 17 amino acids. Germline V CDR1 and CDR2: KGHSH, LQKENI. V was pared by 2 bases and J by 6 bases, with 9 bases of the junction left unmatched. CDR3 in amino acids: CASSPTGGRASNSPLHF. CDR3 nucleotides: TGTGCCAGCTCACCAACAGGGGGAAGAGCCTCTAATTCACCCCTCCACTTT.

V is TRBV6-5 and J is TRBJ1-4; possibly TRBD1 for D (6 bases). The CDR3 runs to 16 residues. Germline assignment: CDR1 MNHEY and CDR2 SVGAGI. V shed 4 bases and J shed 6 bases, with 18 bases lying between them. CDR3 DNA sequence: TGTGCCAGCAGTTCCTACTCACAGGGAGTGGATGAAAAACTGTTTTTT. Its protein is CASSSYSQGVDEKLFF.

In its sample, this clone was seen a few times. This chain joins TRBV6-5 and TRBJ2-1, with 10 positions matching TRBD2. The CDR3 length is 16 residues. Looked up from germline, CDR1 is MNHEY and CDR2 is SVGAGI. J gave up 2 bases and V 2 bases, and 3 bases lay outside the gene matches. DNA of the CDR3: TGTGCCAGCAGTTACAACCTAGCGGGGGCCTACAATGAGCAGTTCTTC. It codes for CASSYNLAGAYNEQFF.

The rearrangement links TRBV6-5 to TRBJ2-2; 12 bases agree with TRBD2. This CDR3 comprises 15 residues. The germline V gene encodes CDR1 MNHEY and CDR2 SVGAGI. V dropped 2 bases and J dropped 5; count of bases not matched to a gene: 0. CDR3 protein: CASSYGTSGTGELFF. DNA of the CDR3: TGTGCCAGCAGTTACGGGACTAGCGGGACCGGGGAGCTGTTTTTT.

CDR3 sequence (DNA): TGTGCCAGCAGTGCGACAGGAGCTAGCACAGATACGCAGTATTTT. It encodes CASSATGASTDTQYF. This chain uses TRBV27 with TRBJ2-3, with a weak D call TRBD1 (6 bases). Trimming left V 5 bases short and J 0 bases short, with 12 bases between. The CDR3 length is 15 residues. Germline-derived CDR1 and CDR2 are MNHEY and SMNVEV (reference sequence).

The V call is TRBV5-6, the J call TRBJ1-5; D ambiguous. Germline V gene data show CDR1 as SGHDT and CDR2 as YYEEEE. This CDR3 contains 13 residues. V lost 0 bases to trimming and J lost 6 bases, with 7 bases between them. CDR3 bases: TGTGCCAGCAGCTTGGCCGGAGGTCAGCCCCAGCATTTT. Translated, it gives CASSLAGGQPQHF.

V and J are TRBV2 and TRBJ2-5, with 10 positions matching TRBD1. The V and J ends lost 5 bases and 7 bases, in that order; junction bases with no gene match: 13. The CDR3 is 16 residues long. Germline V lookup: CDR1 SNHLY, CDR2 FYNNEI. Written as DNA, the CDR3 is TGTGCCAGCAGTCAAATACCGGGACAGGGGAGTGGGACCCAGTACTTC. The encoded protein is CASSQIPGQGSGTQYF.

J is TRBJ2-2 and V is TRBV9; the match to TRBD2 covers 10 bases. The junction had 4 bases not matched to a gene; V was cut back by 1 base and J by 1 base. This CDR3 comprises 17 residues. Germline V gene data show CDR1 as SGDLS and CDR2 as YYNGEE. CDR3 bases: TGTGCCAGCAGCGTACCTAGCGGGGGTGGGAACACCGGGGAGCTGTTTTTT. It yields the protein CASSVPSGGGNTGELFF.

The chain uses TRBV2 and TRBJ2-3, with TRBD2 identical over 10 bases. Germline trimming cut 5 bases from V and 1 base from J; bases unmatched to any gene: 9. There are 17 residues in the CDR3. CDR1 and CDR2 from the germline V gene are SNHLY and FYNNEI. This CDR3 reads CASSPFGLAGGTDTQYF. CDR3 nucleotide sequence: TGTGCCAGCAGTCCCTTCGGTCTAGCGGGGGGCACAGATACGCAGTATTTT. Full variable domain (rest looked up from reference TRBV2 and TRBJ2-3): EPEVTQTPSHQVTQMGQEVILRCVPISNHLYFYWYRQILGQKVEFLVSFYNNEISEKSEIFDDQFSVERPDGSNFTLKIRSTKLEDSAMYFCASSPFGLAGGTDTQYFGPGTRLTVL.

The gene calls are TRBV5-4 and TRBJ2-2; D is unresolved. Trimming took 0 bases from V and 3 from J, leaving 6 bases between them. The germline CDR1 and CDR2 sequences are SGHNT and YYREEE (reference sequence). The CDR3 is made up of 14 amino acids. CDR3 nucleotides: TGTGCCAGCAGCTTGGGGCTCTACACCGGGGAGCTGTTTTTT. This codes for CASSLGLYTGELFF.

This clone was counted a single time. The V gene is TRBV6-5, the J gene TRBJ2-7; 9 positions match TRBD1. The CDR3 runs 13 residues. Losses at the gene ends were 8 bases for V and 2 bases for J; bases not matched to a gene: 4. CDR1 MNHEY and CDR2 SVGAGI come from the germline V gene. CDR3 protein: CASFWTGAYEQYF. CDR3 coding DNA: TGTGCCAGCTTTTGGACAGGGGCCTACGAGCAGTACTTC.

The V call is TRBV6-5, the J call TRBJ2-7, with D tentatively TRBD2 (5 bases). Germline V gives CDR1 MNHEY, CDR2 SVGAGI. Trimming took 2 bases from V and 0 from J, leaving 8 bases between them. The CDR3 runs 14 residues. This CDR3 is CASSYGESSYEQYF. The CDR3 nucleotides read TGTGCCAGCAGTTACGGGGAGAGCTCCTACGAGCAGTACTTC.

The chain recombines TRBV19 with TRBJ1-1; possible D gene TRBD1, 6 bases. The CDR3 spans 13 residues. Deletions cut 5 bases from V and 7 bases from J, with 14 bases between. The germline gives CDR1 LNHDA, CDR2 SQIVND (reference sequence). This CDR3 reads CASSSQGWGEAFF. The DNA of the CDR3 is TGTGCCAGTAGTTCACAGGGTTGGGGTGAAGCTTTCTTT.

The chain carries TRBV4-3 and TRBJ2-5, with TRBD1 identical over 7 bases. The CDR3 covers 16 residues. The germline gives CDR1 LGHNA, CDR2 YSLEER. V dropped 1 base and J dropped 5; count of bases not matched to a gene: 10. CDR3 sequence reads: CASSQALQGMVETQYF. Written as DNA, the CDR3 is TGCGCCAGCAGCCAAGCCCTACAGGGGATGGTTGAGACCCAGTACTTC.

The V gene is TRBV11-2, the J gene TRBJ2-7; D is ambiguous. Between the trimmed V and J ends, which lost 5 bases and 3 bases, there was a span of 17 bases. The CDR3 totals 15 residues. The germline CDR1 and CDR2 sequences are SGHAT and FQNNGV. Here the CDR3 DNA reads TGTGCCAGCAGCCCAGGCCTCACCCCCGACTACGAGCAGTACTTC. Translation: CASSPGLTPDYEQYF. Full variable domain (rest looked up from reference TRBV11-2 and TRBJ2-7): EAGVAQSPRYKIIEKRQSVAFWCNPISGHATLYWYQQILGQGPKLLIQFQNNGVVDDSQLPKDRFSAERLKGVDSTLKIQPAKLEDSAVYLCASSPGLTPDYEQYFGPGTRLTVT.

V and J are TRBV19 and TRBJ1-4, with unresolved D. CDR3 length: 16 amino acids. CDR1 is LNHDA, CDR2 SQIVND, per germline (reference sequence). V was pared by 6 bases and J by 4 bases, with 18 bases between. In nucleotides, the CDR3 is TGTGCCAGTAGCGGCGCGGCAGGACTTATTAATGAAAAACTGTTTTTT. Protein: CASSGAAGLINEKLFF. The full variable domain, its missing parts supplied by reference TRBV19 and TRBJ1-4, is DGGITQSPKYLFRKEGQNVTLSCEQNLNHDAMYWYRQDPGQGLRLIYYSQIVNDFQKGDIAEGYSVSREKKESFPLTVTSAQKNPTAFYLCASSGAAGLINEKLFFGSGTQLSVL.

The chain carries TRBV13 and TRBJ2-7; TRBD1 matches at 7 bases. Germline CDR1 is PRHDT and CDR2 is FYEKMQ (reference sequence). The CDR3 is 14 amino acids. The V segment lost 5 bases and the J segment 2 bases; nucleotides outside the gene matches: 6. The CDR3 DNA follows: TGTGCCAGCAGCCCTCGGGGACAGACCTACGAGCAGTACTTC. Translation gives CASSPRGQTYEQYF.

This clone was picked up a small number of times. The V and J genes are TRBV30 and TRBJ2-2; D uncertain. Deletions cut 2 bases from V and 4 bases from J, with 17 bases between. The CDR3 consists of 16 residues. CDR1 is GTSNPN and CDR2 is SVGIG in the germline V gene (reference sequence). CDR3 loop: CAWSPKYVRVTGELFF. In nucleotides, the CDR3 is TGTGCCTGGAGTCCAAAGTACGTTAGAGTCACCGGGGAGCTGTTTTTT.

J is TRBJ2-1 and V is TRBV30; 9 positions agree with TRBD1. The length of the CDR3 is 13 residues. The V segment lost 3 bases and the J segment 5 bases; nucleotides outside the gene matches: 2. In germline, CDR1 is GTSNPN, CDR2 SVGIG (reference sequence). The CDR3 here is CAWRGTGHNEQFF. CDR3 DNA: TGTGCCTGGAGAGGGACAGGGCACAATGAGCAGTTCTTC.

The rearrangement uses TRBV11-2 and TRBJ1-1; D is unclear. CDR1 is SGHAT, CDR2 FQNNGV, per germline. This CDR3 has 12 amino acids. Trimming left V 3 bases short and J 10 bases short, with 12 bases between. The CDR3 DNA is TGTGCCAGCAGCTTGACTGATGTGACAGCTTTCTTT. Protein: CASSLTDVTAFF.

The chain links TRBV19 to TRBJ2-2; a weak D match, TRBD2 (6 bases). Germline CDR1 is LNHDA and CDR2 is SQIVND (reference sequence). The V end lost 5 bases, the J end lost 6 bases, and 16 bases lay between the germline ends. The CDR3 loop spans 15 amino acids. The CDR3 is CASSPGVLVSGELFF. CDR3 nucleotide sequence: TGTGCCAGTAGTCCGGGGGTGTTGGTCTCCGGGGAGCTGTTTTTT.

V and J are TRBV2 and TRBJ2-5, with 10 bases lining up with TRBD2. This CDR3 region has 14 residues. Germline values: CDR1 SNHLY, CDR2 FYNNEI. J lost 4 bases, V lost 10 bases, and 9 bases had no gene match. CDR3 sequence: CATQAWTSGETQYF. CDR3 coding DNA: TGTGCCACCCAGGCGTGGACTAGCGGAGAGACCCAGTACTTC.

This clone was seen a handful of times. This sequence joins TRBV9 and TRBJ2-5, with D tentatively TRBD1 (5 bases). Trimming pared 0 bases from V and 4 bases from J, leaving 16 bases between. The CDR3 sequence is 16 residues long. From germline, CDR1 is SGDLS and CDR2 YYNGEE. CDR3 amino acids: CASSVESGFVGETQYF. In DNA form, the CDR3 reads TGTGCCAGCAGCGTAGAGTCAGGGTTTGTCGGAGAGACCCAGTACTTC. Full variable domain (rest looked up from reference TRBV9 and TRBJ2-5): DSGVTQTPKHLITATGQRVTLRCSPRSGDLSVYWYQQSLDQGLQFLIQYYNGEERAKGNILERFSAQQFPDLHSELNLSSLELGDSALYFCASSVESGFVGETQYFGPGTRLLVL.

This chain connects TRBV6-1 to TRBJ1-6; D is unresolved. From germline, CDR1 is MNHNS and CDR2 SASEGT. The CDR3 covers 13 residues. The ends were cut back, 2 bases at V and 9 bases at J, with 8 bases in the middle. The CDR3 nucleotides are TGTGCCAGCAGTGAATGGCTCAGTTCACCCCTCCACTTT. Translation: CASSEWLSSPLHF.

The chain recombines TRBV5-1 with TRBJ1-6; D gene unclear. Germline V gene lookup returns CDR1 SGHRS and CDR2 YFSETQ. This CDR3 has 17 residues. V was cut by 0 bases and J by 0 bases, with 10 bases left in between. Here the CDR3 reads CASSLGGLLSYNSPLHF. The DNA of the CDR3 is TGCGCCAGCAGCTTGGGAGGGCTACTCTCCTATAATTCACCCCTCCACTTT. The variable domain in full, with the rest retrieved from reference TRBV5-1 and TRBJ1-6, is KAGVTQTPRYLIKTRGQQVTLSCSPISGHRSVSWYQQTPGQGLQFLFEYFSETQRNKGNFPGRFSGRQFSNSRSEMNVSTLELGDSALYLCASSLGGLLSYNSPLHFGNGTRLTVT.